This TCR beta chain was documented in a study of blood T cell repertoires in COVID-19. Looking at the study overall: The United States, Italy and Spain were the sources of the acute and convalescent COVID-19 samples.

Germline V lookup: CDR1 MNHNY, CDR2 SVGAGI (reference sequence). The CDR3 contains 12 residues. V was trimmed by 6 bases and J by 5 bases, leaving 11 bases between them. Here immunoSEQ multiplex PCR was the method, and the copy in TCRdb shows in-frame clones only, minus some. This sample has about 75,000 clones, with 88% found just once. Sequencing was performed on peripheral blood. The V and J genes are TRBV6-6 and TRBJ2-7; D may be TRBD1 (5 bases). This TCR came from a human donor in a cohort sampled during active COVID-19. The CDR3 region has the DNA TGTGCCAGCAGGGGGCGCAAGGACGAGCAGTACTTC. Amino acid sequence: CASRGRKDEQYF.